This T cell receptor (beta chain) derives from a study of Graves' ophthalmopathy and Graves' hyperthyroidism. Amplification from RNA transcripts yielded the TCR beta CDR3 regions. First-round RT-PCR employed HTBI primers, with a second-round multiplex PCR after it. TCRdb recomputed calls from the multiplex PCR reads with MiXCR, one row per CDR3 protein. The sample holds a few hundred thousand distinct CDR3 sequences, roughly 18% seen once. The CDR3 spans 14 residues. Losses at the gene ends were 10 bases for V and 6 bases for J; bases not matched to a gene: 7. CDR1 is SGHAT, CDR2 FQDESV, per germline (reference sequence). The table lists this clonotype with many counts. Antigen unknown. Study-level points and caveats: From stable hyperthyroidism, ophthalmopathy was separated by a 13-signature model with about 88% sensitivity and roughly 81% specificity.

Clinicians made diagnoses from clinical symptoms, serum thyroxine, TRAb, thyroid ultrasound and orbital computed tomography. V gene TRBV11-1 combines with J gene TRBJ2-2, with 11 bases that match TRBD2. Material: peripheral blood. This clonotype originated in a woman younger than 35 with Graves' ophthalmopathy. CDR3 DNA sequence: TGTGCCACCAGGACTAGCGGGTTGGCCGGGGAGCTGTTTTTT. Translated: CATRTSGLAGELFF. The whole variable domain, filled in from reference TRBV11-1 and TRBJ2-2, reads EAEVAQSPRYKITEKSQAVAFWCDPISGHATLYWYRQILGQGPELLVQFQDESVVDDSQLPKDRFSAERLKGVDSTLKIQPAELGDSAMYLCATRTSGLAGELFFGEGSRLTVL.